This passage covers 9 T cell receptor beta chains from one sample sequenced in a study of blood T cell repertoires in COVID-19. Generated by immunoSEQ multiplex PCR, the TCRdb table keeps only in-frame clones and is missing some. Among roughly 330,000 clones listed, approximately 89% were seen once. Specimen: PBMCs or T cells enriched from blood (not recorded which). The receptors derive from a man aged 30-40 years who had recovered from COVID-19.

The rearrangement uses TRBV19 and TRBJ2-1; 11 bases line up with TRBD2. The CDR3 has 14 amino acids. The ends lost 9 bases at V and 5 bases at J; junction bases unmatched: 6. Germline V gene lookup returns CDR1 LNHDA and CDR2 SQIVND (reference sequence). The DNA for the CDR3 is TGTGCCAGCACCATAGCGGGGGGGAACAATGAGCAGTTCTTC. Protein product: CASTIAGGNNEQFF.

The sample holds one count of this clone. The CDR3 DNA is TGTGCCAGCAGCCAAAGCGGGGGGAGTATAGATACGCAGTATTTT. As protein: CASSQSGGSIDTQYF. The chain joins TRBV4-2 to TRBJ2-3; 9 nucleotides align to TRBD2. V dropped 2 bases and J dropped 5; count of bases not matched to a gene: 5. The V gene's germline CDR1 is LGHNA and CDR2 YNFKEQ. This CDR3 region has 15 residues.

The rearrangement joins TRBV5-6 to TRBJ2-5; 7 nucleotides line up with TRBD1. The CDR3 is 14 amino acids. Losses at the gene ends were 1 base for V and 6 bases for J; bases not matched to a gene: 6. Germline lookup yields CDR1 SGHDT and CDR2 YYEEEE. The CDR3: CASSLRQGLQTQYF. The CDR3 nucleotides read TGTGCCAGCAGCTTGAGACAGGGTCTTCAGACCCAGTACTTC.

The V and J genes are TRBV4-1 and TRBJ1-6; 8 bases fit TRBD1. V lost 4 bases, J lost 7 bases, and 6 bases stayed unmatched. This CDR3 region has 15 residues. CDR1 is MGHRA, CDR2 YSYEKL, per germline. The CDR3, as DNA: TGCGCCAGCAGCCCGGGACAGGTTCGAAATTCACCCCTCCACTTT. Translation: CASSPGQVRNSPLHF.

The chain joins TRBV10-3 to TRBJ1-2, with D perhaps TRBD1 (6 bases). The CDR3 contains 17 residues. Germline V gives CDR1 ENHRY, CDR2 SYGVKD. Trimming stripped 2 bases from V and 4 bases from J, with 20 bases between. The CDR3 reads CAISERLNGGRIYGYTF. Here the CDR3 DNA reads TGTGCCATCAGTGAGCGGCTAAACGGGGGGCGTATCTATGGCTACACCTTC.

V and J are TRBV9 and TRBJ1-1, with unresolved D. V gave up 2 bases and J gave up 6 bases, with 14 bases separating them. The CDR3 consists of 14 residues. Germline V CDR1 and CDR2: SGDLS, YYNGEE. The CDR3 reads CASSVIGRGSEAFF. CDR3 nucleotide sequence: TGTGCCAGCAGCGTCATAGGGAGAGGTTCTGAAGCTTTCTTT.

The chain couples TRBV13 to TRBJ2-3; D is possibly TRBD2 (7 bases). The CDR3 length is 16 residues. V was trimmed by 0 bases and J by 3 bases, leaving 13 bases between them. Germline-derived CDR1 and CDR2 are PRHDT and FYEKMQ (reference sequence). The CDR3 DNA sequence: TGTGCCAGCAGCTTAGGAGGGGGGGAGCGGACAGATACGCAGTATTTT. Protein product: CASSLGGGERTDTQYF.

The J gene is TRBJ2-2, the V gene TRBV5-1; 9 bases align to TRBD1. The CDR3 sequence is 15 residues long. CDR1 is SGHRS, CDR2 YFSETQ, per germline. V shed 4 bases and J 6 bases; nucleotides not matched to a gene: 7. The CDR3 region has the DNA TGCGCCAGCAGCACTGGACAGGGGTTGGCCGGGGAGCTGTTTTTT. Its translation is CASSTGQGLAGELFF.

The chain is built from TRBV5-1 and TRBJ2-1; 13 nucleotides match TRBD2. Trimming cost V 3 bases and J 4 bases; bases outside gene matches: 7. CDR1 is SGHRS, CDR2 YFSETQ, per germline. The CDR3 loop spans 17 amino acids. CDR3: CASSSGLAGAPYNEQFF. CDR3 DNA: TGCGCCAGCAGCTCCGGACTAGCGGGGGCTCCTTACAATGAGCAGTTCTTC.